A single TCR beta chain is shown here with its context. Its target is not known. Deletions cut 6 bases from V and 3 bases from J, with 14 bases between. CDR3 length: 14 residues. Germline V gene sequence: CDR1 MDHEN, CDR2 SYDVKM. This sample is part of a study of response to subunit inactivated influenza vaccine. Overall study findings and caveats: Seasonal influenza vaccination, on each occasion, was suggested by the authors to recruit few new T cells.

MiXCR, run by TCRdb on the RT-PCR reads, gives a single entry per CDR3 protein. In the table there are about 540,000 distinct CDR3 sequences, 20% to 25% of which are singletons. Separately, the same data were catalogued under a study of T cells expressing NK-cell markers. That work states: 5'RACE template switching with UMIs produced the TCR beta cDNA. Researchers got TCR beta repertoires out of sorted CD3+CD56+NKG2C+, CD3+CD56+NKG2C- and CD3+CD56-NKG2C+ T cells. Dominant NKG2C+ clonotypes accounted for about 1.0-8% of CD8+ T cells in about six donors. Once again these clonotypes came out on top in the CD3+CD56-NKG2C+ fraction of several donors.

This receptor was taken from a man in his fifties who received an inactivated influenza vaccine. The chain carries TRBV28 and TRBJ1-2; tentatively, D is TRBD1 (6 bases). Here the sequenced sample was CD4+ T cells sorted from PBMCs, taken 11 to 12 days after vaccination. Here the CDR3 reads CASRDETGYYGYTF. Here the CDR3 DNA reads TGTGCCAGCAGAGACGAAACAGGGTACTATGGCTACACCTTC.